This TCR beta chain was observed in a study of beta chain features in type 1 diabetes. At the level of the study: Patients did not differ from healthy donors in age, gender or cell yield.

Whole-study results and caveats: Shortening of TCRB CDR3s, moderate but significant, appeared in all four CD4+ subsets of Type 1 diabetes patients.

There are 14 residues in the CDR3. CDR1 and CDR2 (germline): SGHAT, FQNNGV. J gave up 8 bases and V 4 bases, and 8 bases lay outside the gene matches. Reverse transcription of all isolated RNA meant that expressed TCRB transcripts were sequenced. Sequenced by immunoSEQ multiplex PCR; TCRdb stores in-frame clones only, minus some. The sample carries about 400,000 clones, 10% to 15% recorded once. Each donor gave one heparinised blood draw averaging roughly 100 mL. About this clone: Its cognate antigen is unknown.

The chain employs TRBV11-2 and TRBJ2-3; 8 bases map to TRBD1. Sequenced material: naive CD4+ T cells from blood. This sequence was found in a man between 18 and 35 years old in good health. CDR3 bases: TGTGCCAGCAGCTACGACAGGGGACCGGGTACGCAGTATTTT. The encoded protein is CASSYDRGPGTQYF.